The entry that follows covers one T cell receptor (beta chain) sequence. What it binds is unknown. The entry originates in a study of monozygotic twins with inflammatory bowel disease. Whole blood served as the source of total RNA, and no T cell sorting took place. Study outcomes and limitations: Ultimately, a single strong signal or clonotype associated with IBD was not supported. Twins classed as concordant or discordant showed no difference in repertoire similarity, possibly from limited power.

TCRdb derives one entry per CDR3 protein from the 5' RACE reads, leaving out DNA. The sample shows 300,000 to 400,000 distinct CDR3 sequences, and around 2% sits with its ten largest clones. The CDR3 is 14 residues long. CDR1 is GTSNPN and CDR2 is SVGIG in the germline V gene (reference sequence). The sequencing sample was made of blood. The TCR sequence derives from a human donor with ulcerative colitis or Crohn's disease, or a healthy co-twin of an affected twin (not recorded which). This sequence joins TRBV30 and TRBJ1-2; TCRdb returns TRBD1, unconfirmable since there is no DNA. CDR3 sequence reads: CAWMGTGGNYGYTF.